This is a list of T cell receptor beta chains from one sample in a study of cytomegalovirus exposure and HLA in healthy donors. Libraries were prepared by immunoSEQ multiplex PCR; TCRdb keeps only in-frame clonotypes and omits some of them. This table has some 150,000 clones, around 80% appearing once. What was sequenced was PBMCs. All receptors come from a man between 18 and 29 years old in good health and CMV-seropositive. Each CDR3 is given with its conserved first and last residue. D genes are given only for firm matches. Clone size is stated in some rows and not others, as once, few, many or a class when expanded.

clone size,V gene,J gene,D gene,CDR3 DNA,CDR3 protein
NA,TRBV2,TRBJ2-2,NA,TGTGCCAGCACAGTGGCGGGGTCCACCGGGGAGCTGTTTTTT,CASTVAGSTGELFF
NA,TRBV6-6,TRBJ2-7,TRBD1,TGTGCCAGCAGTTACTCGGGACAGGGGGGGAGGGACGAGCAGTACTTC,CASSYSGQGGRDEQYF
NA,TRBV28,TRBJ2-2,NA,TGTGCCAGCAGTCCCTCTGGAGGGTCGGGACTTAGGGAGCTGTTTTTT,CASSPSGGSGLRELFF
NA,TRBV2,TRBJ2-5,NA,TGTGCCAGCATCCTTGGGCAGGGGGGAATAGAGACCCAGTACTTC,CASILGQGGIETQYF
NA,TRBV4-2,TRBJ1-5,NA,TGTGCCAGCAGTCGGACACCTAATAGCAATCAGCCCCAGCATTTT,CASSRTPNSNQPQHF
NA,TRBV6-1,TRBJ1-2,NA,TGTGCCAGCAGTGAGCCTACAGGCTATGGCTACACCTTC,CASSEPTGYGYTF
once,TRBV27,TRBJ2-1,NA,TGTGCCAGCACCCTCAGTGGGGGAGCGGGTGAGCAGTTCTTC,CASTLSGGAGEQFF
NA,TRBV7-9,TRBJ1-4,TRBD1,TGTGCCAGCAGCTCCTACTGGACAGGGCATGGGGAAAAACTGTTTTTT,CASSSYWTGHGEKLFF
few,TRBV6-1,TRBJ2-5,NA,TGTGCCAGCCTACCGGGACATCTTTACCAAGAGACCCAGTACTTC,CASLPGHLYQETQYF
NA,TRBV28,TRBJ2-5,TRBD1,TGTGCCACAACGACAGGGGGCCTAGAGACCCAGTACTTC,CATTTGGLETQYF
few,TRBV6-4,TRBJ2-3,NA,TGTGCCAGCAGTGGGCAAGCGTACTCAGATACGCAGTATTTT,CASSGQAYSDTQYF
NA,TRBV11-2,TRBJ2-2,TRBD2,TGTGCCAGCAGCTTAATGACTAGCATCCCTACCGGGGAGCTGTTTTTT,CASSLMTSIPTGELFF
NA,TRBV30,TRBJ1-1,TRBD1,TGTGCCTCTTCACGGACAGGGGTATTGAACACTGAAGCTTTCTTT,CASSRTGVLNTEAFF
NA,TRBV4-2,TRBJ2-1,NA,TGTGCCAGCAAGGGGGGGCGAGGGGTACAAAGTGAGCAGTTCTTC,CASKGGRGVQSEQFF
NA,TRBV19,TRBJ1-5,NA,TGTGCCAGTAGTATAGGGACAGACTATCAGCCCCAGCATTTT,CASSIGTDYQPQHF
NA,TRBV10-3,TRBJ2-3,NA,TGTGCCATCTCCGCCCAAGACACAAGCACAGATACGCAGTATTTT,CAISAQDTSTDTQYF